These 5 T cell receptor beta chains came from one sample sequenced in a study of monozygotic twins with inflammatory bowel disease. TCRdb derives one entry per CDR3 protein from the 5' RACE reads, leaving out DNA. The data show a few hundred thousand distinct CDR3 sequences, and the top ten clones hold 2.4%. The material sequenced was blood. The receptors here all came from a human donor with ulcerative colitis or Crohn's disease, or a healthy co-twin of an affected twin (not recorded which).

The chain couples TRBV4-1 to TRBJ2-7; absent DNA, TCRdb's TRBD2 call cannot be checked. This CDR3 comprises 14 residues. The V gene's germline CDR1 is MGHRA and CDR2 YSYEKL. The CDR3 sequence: CASSRGLVGYEQYF.

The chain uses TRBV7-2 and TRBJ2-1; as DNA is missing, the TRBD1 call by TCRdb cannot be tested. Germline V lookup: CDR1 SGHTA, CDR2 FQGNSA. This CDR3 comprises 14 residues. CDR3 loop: CASSTGQGPFEQFF.

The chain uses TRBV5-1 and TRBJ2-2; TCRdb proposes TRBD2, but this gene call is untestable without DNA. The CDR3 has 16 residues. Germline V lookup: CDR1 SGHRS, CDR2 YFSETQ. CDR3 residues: CASSATSGGYTGELFF.

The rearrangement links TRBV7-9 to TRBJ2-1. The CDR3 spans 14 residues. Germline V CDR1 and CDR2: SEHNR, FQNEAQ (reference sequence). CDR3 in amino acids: CASSLEFREHEQFF.

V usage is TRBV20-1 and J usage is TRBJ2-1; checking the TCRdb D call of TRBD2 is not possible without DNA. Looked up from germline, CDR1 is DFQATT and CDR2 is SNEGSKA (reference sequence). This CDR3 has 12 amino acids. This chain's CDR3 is CSARGPADEQFF.